These 19 T cell receptor beta chains originate from one sample sequenced in a study of blood T cell repertoires in COVID-19. TCRdb keeps only in-frame clones here, not all; method: immunoSEQ multiplex PCR. In the table there are approximately 200,000 clones, under 90% of which are singletons. Material: peripheral blood. These receptors all come from a person aged 65 to 79 with COVID-19, enrolled during active disease.

The chain carries TRBV11-1 and TRBJ2-1; 8 bases match TRBD1. With V trimmed by 1 base and J by 4 bases, 6 bases remained unmatched. The CDR3 sequence is 16 residues long. The germline CDR1 and CDR2 sequences are SGHAT and FQDESV (reference sequence). The CDR3 DNA is TGTGCCAGCAGCTTAGGTCGACAGGGGACGTACAATGAGCAGTTCTTC. Translated, it gives CASSLGRQGTYNEQFF.

This sequence joins TRBV11-2 and TRBJ2-2; D unclear. The V end lost 1 base, the J end lost 5 bases, and 11 bases lay between the germline ends. CDR1 is SGHAT and CDR2 is FQNNGV in the germline V gene. The CDR3 consists of 15 residues. The CDR3 sequence: CASSLGRVETGELFF. The CDR3 coding sequence is TGTGCCAGCAGCTTAGGACGGGTGGAGACCGGGGAGCTGTTTTTT.

This clone was detected only once. This chain links TRBV5-5 with TRBJ2-1, with 9 bases that match TRBD2. Germline V gene data show CDR1 as SGHKS and CDR2 as YYEKEE (reference sequence). CDR3 length equals 17 residues. V lost 0 bases, J lost 8 bases, and 12 bases stayed unmatched. DNA of the CDR3: TGTGCCAGCAGCTTGGGTAGCGGGAGTGCCGCTACCGATGAGCAGTTCTTC. The encoded protein is CASSLGSGSAATDEQFF.

The chain employs TRBV18 and TRBJ2-1; 10 nucleotides align to TRBD1. The CDR3 is 15 amino acids. Germline lookup yields CDR1 KGHSH and CDR2 LQKENI. Trimming removed 4 bases from V and 8 bases from J; junction bases left unmatched: 8. DNA for the CDR3: TGTGCCAGCTCACGGAGACAGGGGGCAGGCTATGAGCAGTTCTTC. This codes for CASSRRQGAGYEQFF. Complete variable domain (other parts from reference TRBV18 and TRBJ2-1): NAGVMQNPRHLVRRRGQEARLRCSPMKGHSHVYWYRQLPEEGLKFMVYLQKENIIDESGMPKERFSAEFPKEGPSILRIQQVVRGDSAAYFCASSRRQGAGYEQFFGPGTRLTVL.

The chain links TRBV27 to TRBJ1-2, with TRBD1 matching 8 bases. The CDR3 consists of 14 residues. The junction had 8 bases not matched to a gene; V was cut back by 4 bases and J by 7 bases. The germline CDR1 and CDR2 sequences are MNHEY and SMNVEV (reference sequence). The CDR3 loop is CASSSRRTGIGYTF. As DNA, the CDR3 is TGTGCCAGCAGTTCACGCCGGACAGGGATTGGCTACACCTTC.

J is TRBJ2-3 and V is TRBV9; perhaps TRBD1 as D (6 bases). The germline V and J ends were trimmed by 3 bases and 3 bases, with 14 bases remaining between them. Germline V CDR1 and CDR2: SGDLS, YYNGEE. The CDR3 is made up of 15 amino acids. The CDR3 is CASSEQGKLTDTQYF. The CDR3 DNA reads as TGTGCCAGCAGCGAACAGGGTAAATTAACAGATACGCAGTATTTT.

The V gene is TRBV10-3, the J gene TRBJ2-7; D not certain. V dropped 6 bases and J dropped 3 bases, with 12 bases sitting between them. This CDR3 region has 13 residues. Germline V gene sequence: CDR1 ENHRY, CDR2 SYGVKD. The CDR3 DNA sequence: TGTGCCATCAGAGATAGCAGCAACTACGAGCAGTACTTC. Translating it yields CAIRDSSNYEQYF.

The J gene is TRBJ1-2, the V gene TRBV5-1, with D maybe TRBD1 (6 bases). The V gene's germline CDR1 is SGHRS and CDR2 YFSETQ. CDR3 length: 14 amino acids. Trimming removed 4 bases from V and 2 bases from J, with 12 bases in between. The CDR3 coding sequence is TGCGCCAGCAGCGACGAGGGGGGGAACTATGGCTACACCTTC. It encodes CASSDEGGNYGYTF. The full variable domain, in which reference TRBV5-1 and TRBJ1-2 provide the parts outside the CDR3, is KAGVTQTPRYLIKTRGQQVTLSCSPISGHRSVSWYQQTPGQGLQFLFEYFSETQRNKGNFPGRFSGRQFSNSRSEMNVSTLELGDSALYLCASSDEGGNYGYTFGSGTRLTVV.

The rearrangement joins TRBV14 to TRBJ1-1; D perhaps matches TRBD1 (6 bases). V shed 1 base and J shed 11 bases, with 17 bases lying between them. Germline loops: CDR1 SGHDN, CDR2 FVKESK. The CDR3 has 14 residues. The CDR3 coding sequence is TGTGCCAGCAGCCAAGTATCGGGAGGGGGGCCTGCTTTCTTT. This gives the protein CASSQVSGGGPAFF.

The chain uses TRBV28 and TRBJ2-3, with TRBD2 matching over 8 bases. The J segment lost 3 bases and the V segment lost 6 bases, leaving 20 bases of the junction unmatched. This CDR3 has 19 amino acids. Germline CDR1 reads MDHEN; CDR2 reads SYDVKM. The CDR3 DNA follows: TGTGCCAGCAGCTCCACACGTTATTCAGCGGGAGAAGGGACAGATACGCAGTATTTT. Translation gives CASSSTRYSAGEGTDTQYF.

This clone came up once. The chain uses TRBV3-1 (or the pseudogene TRBV3-2) and TRBJ2-7, with TRBD2 matching 8 bases. This CDR3 comprises 18 residues. V shed 0 bases and J 2 bases; nucleotides not matched to a gene: 12. Germline CDR1 is LGHDT and CDR2 is YNNKEL (reference sequence). CDR3: CASSQDPGGAFTPYEQYF. The CDR3 DNA sequence: TGTGCCAGCAGCCAAGATCCGGGGGGGGCCTTCACGCCCTACGAGCAGTACTTC.

The CDR3 reads CASSPGLGHGNQPQHF. The DNA for the CDR3 is TGTGCCAGCTCACCAGGCCTGGGACATGGGAATCAGCCCCAGCATTTT. The chain recombines TRBV18 with TRBJ1-5; perhaps TRBD1 as D (6 bases). The CDR3 loop spans 16 amino acids. Trimming took 2 bases from V and 4 from J, leaving 15 bases between them. Germline lookup yields CDR1 KGHSH and CDR2 LQKENI.

The chain uses TRBV5-6 and TRBJ2-1, with 12 nucleotides matching TRBD2. From germline, CDR1 is SGHDT and CDR2 YYEEEE. With V trimmed by 0 bases and J by 11 bases, 12 bases remained unmatched. The length of the CDR3 is 17 residues. CDR3 residues: CASSLGEMRLAGVQQFF. The CDR3 coding sequence is TGTGCCAGCAGCTTGGGAGAAATGAGACTAGCGGGAGTACAGCAGTTCTTC.

The V call is TRBV6-2 or TRBV6-3, the J call TRBJ2-5, with 8 nucleotides matching TRBD1. V shed 0 bases, J shed 1 base, and the junction held 4 bases outside the gene matches. This CDR3 spans 16 amino acids. CDR1 and CDR2 from the germline V gene are MNHEY and SVGEGT. This CDR3 is CASSYSTGEIQETQYF. CDR3 coding DNA: TGTGCCAGCAGTTACTCGACAGGGGAGATCCAAGAGACCCAGTACTTC.

This chain joins TRBV27 and TRBJ1-2, with a weak D call TRBD1 (6 bases). The CDR3 is 13 residues long. V lost 2 bases to trimming and J lost 4 bases, with 8 bases between them. Germline V CDR1 and CDR2: MNHEY, SMNVEV (reference sequence). DNA of the CDR3: TGTGCCAGCAGTTTAGGCAGGGGCTATGGCTACACCTTC. Protein: CASSLGRGYGYTF.

The J gene is TRBJ2-7, the V gene TRBV5-1; D might be TRBD1 (6 bases). V dropped 0 bases and J dropped 2 bases, with 12 bases sitting between them. Germline CDR1 and CDR2: SGHRS and YFSETQ. The CDR3 is 15 amino acids. CDR3 residues: CASSLVGALTYEQYF. The DNA of the CDR3 is TGCGCCAGCAGCTTGGTGGGGGCCTTAACCTACGAGCAGTACTTC. Full variable domain (rest looked up from reference TRBV5-1 and TRBJ2-7): KAGVTQTPRYLIKTRGQQVTLSCSPISGHRSVSWYQQTPGQGLQFLFEYFSETQRNKGNFPGRFSGRQFSNSRSEMNVSTLELGDSALYLCASSLVGALTYEQYFGPGTRLTVT.

The J gene is TRBJ1-5, the V gene TRBV10-3, with 10 bases fitting TRBD1. This CDR3 contains 15 residues. The germline gives CDR1 ENHRY, CDR2 SYGVKD. Trimming removed 3 bases from V and 6 bases from J; junction bases left unmatched: 5. CDR3 residues: CAISDSTGGGQPQHF. CDR3 sequence (DNA): TGTGCCATCAGTGATTCGACAGGGGGCGGTCAGCCCCAGCATTTT.

This rearrangement joins TRBV4-3 to TRBJ1-6; D is unresolved. The CDR3 spans 14 residues. CDR1 LGHNA and CDR2 YSLEER come from the germline V gene. The ends were cut back, 0 bases at V and 6 bases at J, with 6 bases in the middle. CDR3 sequence reads: CASSQDSRNSPLHF. In nucleotides, the CDR3 is TGCGCCAGCAGCCAAGATAGTCGTAATTCACCCCTCCACTTT.

V and J are TRBV27 and TRBJ2-3; D gene uncertain. Germline CDR1 reads MNHEY; CDR2 reads SMNVEV (reference sequence). The CDR3 is 12 amino acids. V was trimmed by 5 bases and J by 0 bases, leaving 3 bases between them. For the CDR3, the DNA is TGTGCCAGCAGTCATAGCACAGATACGCAGTATTTT. Translated, it gives CASSHSTDTQYF.